Included here is one T cell receptor beta chain sequence, with context. No antigen is known for it. 60 Vbeta and 13 Jbeta primers were used in PCR. Using immunoSEQ multiplex PCR, the repertoire was profiled, and TCRdb retains in-frame clones only, with some absent. The sample shows more than 95,000 clones, roughly 70% of them seen only once. The data were obtained in a study of cytomegalovirus exposure and HLA in healthy donors. Study-wide results and limits: There was a cluster of highly shared sequence variants that was likely a sequencing artifact.

The V gene's germline CDR1 is MNHNS and CDR2 SASEGT. This CDR3 is built from 13 residues. V lost 4 bases, J lost 6 bases, and 3 bases stayed unmatched. This clonotype originated in a woman under 30 in good health and CMV-seronegative. The V gene is TRBV6-1, the J gene TRBJ1-5; TRBD1 matches at 7 bases. Sequenced sample: PBMCs. The CDR3 sequence is CASSATGPQPQHF. As DNA, the CDR3 is TGTGCCAGCAGTGCGACAGGGCCTCAGCCCCAGCATTTT.